Listed here is a single T cell receptor (beta chain). The target of this receptor is not known. It has no much larger one-base neighbor in the sample; base qualities were not kept. This specimen belongs to a study of blood T cell repertoires in COVID-19 (dated by TCRdb to about 2020). Notes on the research overall: Collaborator samples came from the United States, Italy and Spain and covered acute and convalescent phases of COVID-19. The material from the prospective study consisted of cDNA or gDNA derived from T cells, B-cell-depleted T cells, or PBMCs. Subjects who had been exposed to COVID-19, were actively infected with it, or had recovered from it provided the deeply sampled blood TCRbeta repertoires that made up the dataset. The repertoires were released in a freely available public database meant as a resource for research on the immune response to SARS-CoV-2. Where available, HLA class I and class II types were taken from metadata supplied by the sample provider and were not determined by assay-based typing. The samples were drawn from two sources: the first 160 participants of the ongoing ImmuneRACE study, and 950 to 1,500 subjects contributed by 6 global collaborators. The sample metadata nearly always contained a de-identified subject ID, COVID-19 status, age in years and sex.

The immunoSEQ Assay, a bias-controlled multiplex PCR, was used to amplify TCRbeta CDR3 regions from genomic DNA. The study's own analysis went as follows. Within the assay, amplification of reference gene primers was used to estimate how many nucleated cells each sample contained. To quantify the absolute abundance of each unique TCRbeta CDR3 rearrangement, sequence reads were collapsed and filtered. Productive Simpson clonality was computed per sample as the square root of Simpson's diversity index over productive rearrangements. TCRdb provides this immuneACCESS table in a form limited to in-frame rearrangements. Some clones are lacking; in checked studies, under half of them reflect an unresolved V gene, and why the rest are absent is not known. The DNA gave D and trimming, while V, J and clone size come from that table. For this sample the table gives 120,000 or so clones, of which about 88% were detected only once. Together, the top ten hold approximately 1.2% of the sample.

The collaborating institutions used their own protocols to collect whole blood in K2EDTA tubes. For TCRbeta analysis, collaborators shipped samples as frozen whole blood, isolated PBMCs, or DNA extracted from either of those sample types. General findings and caveats noted by the study authors: How much clinical and demographic metadata was included differed by source and by participant, and the metadata was provided uncurated.

The V end gives up 0 bases and the J end 7 bases, leaving 8 bases in the junction not matched to a gene. The CDR3 sequence holds 16 residues, the cysteine and phenylalanine included. Just the 48-base CDR3 DNA is kept, in frame starting at base 1. The germline V gene supplies CDR1 ENHRY and CDR2 SYGVKD. Sequencing was done on a sample of peripheral blood. This TCR was recovered from a woman aged 80 or older with acute or convalescent COVID-19. Recombination joined TRBV10-3 with TRBJ1-4, with 7 central nucleotides matching TRBD1. The nucleotides are TGTGCCATCAGTGAGTCGCGATCAGGGGGTAGTGAAAAACTGTTTTTT. Translation gives CAISESRSGGSEKLFF.